This TCR beta chain was found in a study of T cells in Graves' hyperthyroidism and ophthalmopathy. This clonotype was seen ten or more times. RNA transcripts gave rise to amplified TCR beta CDR3 regions. Researchers ran a first-round RT-PCR on the TCR CDR3 using the HTBI primer set. TCRdb re-called the multiplex PCR reads with MiXCR, one entry per CDR3 protein. This table has approximately 400,000 distinct CDR3 sequences, roughly 18% appearing once. Germline lookup yields CDR1 DFQATT and CDR2 SNEGSKA (reference sequence). V dropped 2 bases and J dropped 4 bases, with 17 bases sitting between them. This CDR3 comprises 15 residues.

Material: blood. The TCR originated in a man between 18 and 35 years old with Graves' ophthalmopathy. The rearrangement links TRBV20-1 to TRBJ1-2; D possibly corresponds to TRBD1 (5 bases). CDR3 region: CSARSRAGDAYGYTF. CDR3 DNA: TGCAGTGCTAGATCTCGGGCGGGGGACGCCTATGGCTACACCTTC.